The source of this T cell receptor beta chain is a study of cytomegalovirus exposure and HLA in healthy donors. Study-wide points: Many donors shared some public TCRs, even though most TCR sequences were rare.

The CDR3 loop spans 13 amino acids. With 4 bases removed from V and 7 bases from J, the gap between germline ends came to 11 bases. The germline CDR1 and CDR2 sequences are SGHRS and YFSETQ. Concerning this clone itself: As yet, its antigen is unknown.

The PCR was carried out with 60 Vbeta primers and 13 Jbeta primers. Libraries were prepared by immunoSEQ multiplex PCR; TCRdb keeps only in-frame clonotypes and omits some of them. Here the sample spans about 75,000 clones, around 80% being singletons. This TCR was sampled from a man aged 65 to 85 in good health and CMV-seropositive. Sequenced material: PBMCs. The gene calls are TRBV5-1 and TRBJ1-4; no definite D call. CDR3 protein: CASSPGDTEKLFF. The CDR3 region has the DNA TGCGCCAGCAGCCCCGGCGACACTGAAAAACTGTTTTTT.